The next 4 T cell receptor beta chains were all read from a single sample in a study of post-analysis software for immune sequencing data. Notes on the study in general: Elevated frequency relative to controls characterized roughly 5 TRBV segments in patients, TRBV5-6, TRBV5-1 and TRBV20-1 among them.

TCR beta libraries were prepared from cDNA with unique molecular identifiers. TCRdb reprocessed the PCR reads with MiXCR, giving one entry per CDR3 protein. The sample includes hundreds of thousands of distinct CDR3 sequences, less than 40% seen only once; the top ten take 6% to 9%. These TCRs are of unknown antigen specificity. Sequenced material: blood. These receptors were taken from a girl aged 2 to 9 with multiple sclerosis.

The chain is built from TRBV7-3 and TRBJ2-2; 7 bases agree with TRBD2. J was trimmed by 2 bases and V by 5 bases; bases with no gene match: 11. Germline CDR1 reads SGHTA; CDR2 reads FQGTGA. This CDR3 contains 17 residues. The CDR3 loop reads CASSKEGGSANTGELFF. CDR3 nucleotide sequence: TGTGCCAGCAGCAAAGAGGGCGGGAGCGCAAACACCGGGGAGCTGTTTTTT.

As for this clonotype: A read error may explain this, as a much larger clone is one base away. The chain is built from TRBV10-1 and TRBJ2-7, with TRBD1 matching 8 bases. This CDR3 contains 16 residues. Germline V gene lookup returns CDR1 WNHNN and CDR2 SYGVQD (reference sequence). The CDR3 protein is CTSSDRQGSRSYEQYF. Written as DNA, the CDR3 is TGCACCAGCAGTGATAGACAGGGGTCCCGCTCCTACGAGCAGTACTTC.

The V and J genes are TRBV5-1 and TRBJ2-7; no definite D call. Trimming stripped 7 bases from V and 2 bases from J, with 22 bases between. The CDR3 runs 16 residues. CDR1 and CDR2 (germline): SGHRS, YFSETQ. CDR3 sequence (DNA): TGCGCCAGCGGCATAGATAACGGGCTTTCCGCCTACGAGCAGTACTTC. This translates into CASGIDNGLSAYEQYF. The whole variable domain, remainder taken from reference TRBV5-1 and TRBJ2-7, is KAGVTQTPRYLIKTRGQQVTLSCSPISGHRSVSWYQQTPGQGLQFLFEYFSETQRNKGNFPGRFSGRQFSNSRSEMNVSTLELGDSALYLCASGIDNGLSAYEQYFGPGTRLTVT.

V gene TRBV7-3 combines with J gene TRBJ2-1, with 7 bases fitting TRBD2. The length of the CDR3 is 16 residues. The germline V gene has CDR1 SGHTA and CDR2 FQGTGA. V lost 4 bases to trimming and J lost 4 bases; unmatched junction nucleotides: 10. Here the CDR3 DNA reads TGTGCCAGCAGCTCAGACGGTATGGGAGGGTACAATGAGCAGTTCTTC. Protein sequence: CASSSDGMGGYNEQFF.